Listed below are T cell receptor beta chains from one sample, sequenced in a study of T cells in Graves' hyperthyroidism and ophthalmopathy. TCRdb processed the multiplex PCR reads anew with MiXCR; each CDR3 protein has one entry. Among fewer than 800,000 distinct CDR3 sequences listed, 16% were seen once. Source material: blood. Every receptor here comes from a man younger than 35 with Graves' hyperthyroidism. Both conserved end residues are part of each CDR3. The D gene is left open where the match is weak. A clone size is listed for some rows: how often the clone was seen (once, few, many), or a class if it is expanded.

d_call j_call clone_size v_call cdr3_aa cdr3_nt
TRBD1 TRBJ1-1 many TRBV20-1 CSASRQGPDTEAFF TGCAGTGCTTCTCGACAGGGGCCTGACACTGAAGCTTTCTTT
NA TRBJ1-3 few TRBV20-1 CSAKEHSGGNTIYF TGCAGTGCCAAGGAGCATAGCGGAGGAAACACCATATATTTT
NA TRBJ1-1 many TRBV28 CASRPGEPMNTEAFF TGTGCCAGCAGGCCAGGTGAGCCGATGAACACTGAAGCTTTCTTT
TRBD2 TRBJ2-1 NA TRBV29-1 CSVEARLAAEQFF TGCAGCGTTGAAGCCCGACTAGCGGCTGAGCAGTTCTTC
NA TRBJ1-1 many TRBV2 CASSKGFRDGTEAFF TGTGCCAGCAGTAAGGGTTTCCGGGACGGGACTGAAGCTTTCTTT
TRBD2 TRBJ2-7 NA TRBV20-1 CSAGGTSSYEQYF TGCAGTGCTGGCGGGACTAGCAGCTACGAGCAGTACTTC
NA TRBJ1-5 NA TRBV5-5 CASSLAWGGQPQHF TGTGCCAGCAGCTTGGCCTGGGGGGGTCAGCCCCAGCATTTT
TRBD2 TRBJ2-5 many TRBV28 CASSLVRGGTQYF TGTGCCAGCAGTTTGGTCCGGGGGGGGACCCAGTACTTC
NA TRBJ1-5 NA TRBV30 CAWSWGQGLNQPQHF TGTGCCTGGAGTTGGGGCCAGGGCCTTAATCAGCCCCAGCATTTT
NA TRBJ2-3 many TRBV7-9 CASSSFLTAGLTDTQYF TGTGCCAGCAGCTCTTTCTTGACTGCGGGGCTAACAGATACGCAGTATTTT
NA TRBJ1-2 many TRBV28 CASSQQPVGYGYTF TGTGCCAGCAGTCAACAGCCTGTGGGGTATGGCTACACCTTC
NA TRBJ1-2 many TRBV18 CASSPDRITSNYGYTF TGTGCCAGCTCACCAGACAGGATAACCTCTAACTATGGCTACACCTTC
NA TRBJ2-6 many TRBV20-1 CSARDFRAGANVLTF TGCAGTGCTAGAGATTTCAGGGCTGGGGCCAACGTCCTGACTTTC
TRBD2 TRBJ2-4 NA TRBV2 CASSGWASGRNIQYF TGTGCCAGCAGTGGGTGGGCTAGCGGGAGGAACATTCAGTACTTC
TRBD1 TRBJ1-5 few TRBV10-3 CAISETGTAGNQPQHF TGTGCCATCAGTGAGACCGGGACAGCGGGAAATCAGCCCCAGCATTTT
TRBD1 TRBJ2-4 NA TRBV7-2 CASSWRQGMRNIQYF TGTGCCAGCAGCTGGAGACAGGGGATGAGAAACATTCAGTACTTC
NA TRBJ1-3 once TRBV11-2 CASSPWVPSSGNTIYF TGTGCCAGCAGCCCCTGGGTACCGAGCTCTGGAAACACCATATATTTT
NA TRBJ2-5 NA TRBV20-1 CSARDFSGKETQYF TGCAGTGCTAGAGATTTTAGCGGAAAAGAGACCCAGTACTTC
NA TRBJ2-2 many TRBV18 CASSTRVANTGELFF TGTGCCAGCTCCACCAGGGTCGCGAACACCGGGGAGCTGTTTTTT
NA TRBJ2-3 many TRBV12-3/TRBV12-4 CASSQIAGGADTQYF TGTGCCAGCAGTCAAATAGCCGGAGGCGCAGATACGCAGTATTTT
TRBD2 TRBJ2-1 NA TRBV20-1 CSAPGSGRYNEQFF TGCAGTGCCCCGGGGAGCGGGAGATACAATGAGCAGTTCTTC
NA TRBJ1-1 many TRBV2 CASSTLPQFEGTEAFF TGTGCCAGCAGTACACTCCCCCAGTTTGAGGGCACTGAAGCTTTCTTT
TRBD2 TRBJ2-7 many TRBV2 CASNLSGSYSLEQYF TGTGCCAGCAATCTTAGCGGGAGCTATTCTCTCGAGCAGTACTTC
TRBD2 TRBJ2-7 many TRBV6-2/TRBV6-3 CASSFTLAVPLNEQYF TGTGCCAGCAGTTTCACCCTAGCGGTTCCGTTGAACGAGCAGTACTTC
TRBD2 TRBJ2-3 few TRBV20-1 CSARDRSGTNTDTQYF TGCAGTGCTAGAGATCGGAGCGGGACCAACACAGATACGCAGTATTTT
TRBD2 TRBJ2-1 many TRBV6-1 CASSEEPSGWSNEQFF TGTGCCAGCAGTGAAGAACCTAGCGGGTGGAGCAATGAGCAGTTCTTC
NA TRBJ2-2 many TRBV7-2 CASSPEGYTGELFF TGTGCCAGTTCCCCGGAGGGTTACACCGGGGAGCTGTTTTTT
TRBD1 TRBJ2-7 NA TRBV9 CASSVDAQGGYEQYF TGTGCCAGCAGCGTAGATGCACAGGGGGGCTACGAGCAGTACTTC
TRBD2 TRBJ2-1 NA TRBV29-1 CSVEKTSGNEQFF TGCAGCGTTGAAAAGACTAGCGGCAATGAGCAGTTCTTC
NA TRBJ1-1 NA TRBV30 CAWSDRGFWGPNTEAFF TGTGCCTGGAGTGATAGGGGATTTTGGGGGCCGAACACTGAAGCTTTCTTT
NA TRBJ1-5 many TRBV28 CASDSRNQPQHF TGTGCCAGCGACAGCCGCAATCAGCCCCAGCATTTT
TRBD1 TRBJ2-4 NA TRBV24-1 CATSPGGPGAKNIQYF TGTGCCACCAGTCCAGGGGGCCCTGGAGCCAAAAACATTCAGTACTTC
TRBD1 TRBJ2-7 many TRBV20-1 CSARDQTGGWGEQYF TGCAGTGCTAGAGATCAGACAGGGGGCTGGGGCGAGCAGTACTTC
TRBD1 TRBJ2-7 many TRBV6-5 CASSYTTGTEGEQYF TGTGCCAGCAGTTACACGACAGGGACCGAGGGCGAGCAGTACTTC
NA TRBJ2-1 many TRBV28 CASNLLANYNEQFF TGTGCCAGCAATCTTTTAGCCAACTACAATGAGCAGTTCTTC
TRBD2 TRBJ2-7 NA TRBV7-8 CASSKLSGSSYEQYF TGTGCCAGCAGCAAACTTAGCGGGAGCTCCTACGAGCAGTACTTC
TRBD2 TRBJ2-7 few TRBV6-1 CASSEDTSGSYEQYF TGTGCCAGCAGTGAAGATACTAGCGGGAGCTACGAGCAGTACTTC
TRBD2 TRBJ2-7 many TRBV20-1 CSAREGRGRVYEQYF TGCAGTGCTAGAGAAGGGAGGGGCAGGGTCTACGAGCAGTACTTC
NA TRBJ2-5 many TRBV6-1 CASGPRAQETQYF TGTGCCAGCGGACCCCGGGCCCAAGAGACCCAGTACTTC
NA TRBJ1-4 NA TRBV9 CASSVGAAGREKLFF TGTGCCAGCAGCGTAGGCGCCGCGGGGCGTGAAAAACTGTTTTTT
NA TRBJ2-5 many TRBV20-1 CSATGGQRETQYF TGCAGTGCGACCGGGGGACAGCGAGAGACCCAGTACTTC
TRBD1 TRBJ2-7 many TRBV28 CASSPGTGGEEQYF TGTGCCAGCAGTCCCGGGACAGGGGGAGAGGAGCAGTACTTC
NA TRBJ1-2 few TRBV29-1 CSVPGLRGYTF TGCAGCGTGCCGGGTCTGCGAGGCTACACCTTC
TRBD2 TRBJ2-3 NA TRBV20-1 CSARDYLAGGTDTQYF TGCAGTGCTAGAGATTACCTAGCGGGAGGTACAGATACGCAGTATTTT
NA TRBJ2-5 many TRBV20-1 CSARDRGHQETQYF TGCAGTGCTAGAGATCGGGGTCACCAAGAGACCCAGTACTTC
NA TRBJ2-7 many TRBV6-2/TRBV6-3 CASSYGGPYEQYF TGTGCCAGCAGTTACGGGGGGCCTTACGAGCAGTACTTC
TRBD2 TRBJ2-7 few TRBV20-1 CRAGRESSYEQYF TGCAGGGCGGGGAGGGAGAGCTCCTACGAGCAGTACTTC
TRBD2 TRBJ2-3 many TRBV30 CAWSLTSVSTDTQYF TGTGCCTGGAGCCTCACTAGCGTTAGCACAGATACGCAGTATTTT
TRBD2 TRBJ2-1 few TRBV27 CASRPSQGLYNEQFF TGTGCCAGCAGGCCCAGCCAGGGACTATACAATGAGCAGTTCTTC
NA TRBJ2-3 NA TRBV20-1 CSARRAGIGDTQYF TGCAGTGCTCGCCGGGCAGGGATTGGAGATACGCAGTATTTT
NA TRBJ1-1 many TRBV5-1 CASSLAFRANTEAFF TGCGCCAGCAGCTTGGCTTTTCGGGCGAACACTGAAGCTTTCTTT
TRBD1 TRBJ1-5 NA TRBV19 CASRRPGQGDNQPQHF TGTGCCAGTAGGCGCCCGGGACAGGGCGACAATCAGCCCCAGCATTTT
NA TRBJ1-6 NA TRBV7-8 CASSLGSVNSPLHF TGTGCCAGCAGCTTAGGTTCAGTAAATTCACCCCTCCACTTT
TRBD2 TRBJ2-7 NA TRBV11-2 CASSTRGLAGYEQYF TGTGCCAGCAGCACCCGGGGACTAGCGGGCTACGAGCAGTACTTC
NA TRBJ2-1 many TRBV10-3 CAISESRYEQFF TGTGCCATCAGTGAGTCGAGGTATGAGCAGTTCTTC
TRBD2 TRBJ2-7 NA TRBV11-2 CASSSYRLAGGPYEQYF TGTGCCAGCAGCTCATATAGGCTAGCGGGAGGGCCCTACGAGCAGTACTTC
TRBD2 TRBJ2-3 NA TRBV4-2 CASSRAGANVDTQYF TGTGCCAGCAGCCGAGCGGGAGCTAACGTTGATACGCAGTATTTT
TRBD2 TRBJ2-5 NA TRBV6-2/TRBV6-3 CASSPGLVKTQYF TGTGCCAGCAGCCCGGGACTAGTAAAGACCCAGTACTTC
TRBD2 TRBJ2-3 few TRBV7-8 CASSFDGTSGSSDTQYF TGTGCCAGCAGCTTCGACGGGACTAGCGGGAGCTCGGATACGCAGTATTTT